This is a list of T cell receptor beta chains from one sample in a study of long-term antiretroviral therapy in people with HIV. Repertoires were generated with immunoSEQ multiplex PCR, while TCRdb's copy carries only in-frame clones and drops some. Found here are about 43,000 clones, approximately 89% of them singletons; the top ten hold around 4.7%. Material: unsorted PBMCs, obtained 0.1 years before starting antiretroviral therapy. Receptors were obtained from a woman aged 50 to 60 with HIV. CDR3s include the opening cysteine and the closing phenylalanine or tryptophan. A D gene is named only where the DNA matches it firmly. Clone size is stated in some rows and not others, as once, few, many or a class when expanded.

TRBJ2-6 . TRBD1 TRBV29-1 CSVGDRGSSGANVLTF TGCAGCGTTGGGGACAGGGGATCGTCTGGGGCCAACGTCCTGACTTTC
TRBJ2-1 once . TRBV7-9 CASSGYNEQFF TGTGCCAGCAGTGGGTACAATGAGCAGTTCTTC
TRBJ2-2 . TRBD2 TRBV5-1 CASSPTSGAGGSPGELFF TGCGCCAGCAGCCCCACCTCCGGGGCGGGGGGAAGTCCTGGGGAGCTGTTTTTT
TRBJ1-1 . . TRBV30 CAWSEGHNTEAFF TGTGCCTGGAGTGAGGGACACAACACTGAAGCTTTCTTT
TRBJ1-1 . . TRBV2 CASRAFVGPSNTEAFF TGTGCCAGCAGGGCGTTTGTGGGGCCCTCCAACACTGAAGCTTTCTTT
TRBJ2-2 . . TRBV19 CASSTRERTGELFF TGTGCCAGTAGTACGAGGGAGAGGACCGGGGAGCTGTTTTTT
TRBJ1-1 . . TRBV4-1 CASSQGLTGRAEAFF TGCGCCAGCAGCCAAGGGCTAACAGGGCGGGCTGAAGCTTTCTTT
TRBJ1-2 once TRBD1 TRBV29-1 CSVDAGGVYGYTF TGCAGCGTTGACGCAGGGGGCGTCTATGGCTACACCTTC
TRBJ2-2 . TRBD2 TRBV7-2 CASSFLAGAGELFF TGTGCCAGCAGCTTCCTAGCGGGGGCCGGGGAGCTGTTTTTT
TRBJ2-5 . TRBD1 TRBV19 CASSVGTVSIQYF TGTGCCAGTAGTGTGGGGACAGTTAGTATACAGTACTTC
TRBJ1-5 . . TRBV4-2 CASSQELTGSDQPQHF TGTGCCAGCAGCCAAGAATTAACAGGAAGCGATCAGCCCCAGCATTTT
TRBJ1-1 . . TRBV27 CASSSPGRITEAFF TGTGCCAGCAGTTCCCCAGGACGGATCACTGAAGCTTTCTTT
TRBJ2-7 . . TRBV25-1 CASSEDDFYEQYF TGTGCCAGCAGTGAGGATGATTTCTACGAGCAGTACTTC
TRBJ1-1 . . TRBV6-5 CASSYRGGTEAFF TGTGCCAGCAGTTACAGGGGAGGGACTGAAGCTTTCTTT
TRBJ2-3 . TRBD2 TRBV10-2 CASSGHGGGPSDTQYF TGCGCCAGCAGTGGTCACGGCGGGGGGCCTTCAGATACGCAGTATTTT
TRBJ1-1 . . TRBV5-6 CASSLFSGLGNTEAFF TGTGCCAGCAGCTTGTTTAGCGGTTTGGGGAACACTGAAGCTTTCTTT
TRBJ1-4 . TRBD1 TRBV7-9 CASSLRLWDSSNEKLFF TGTGCCAGCAGCTTAAGGCTGTGGGACAGTTCTAATGAAAAACTGTTTTTT
TRBJ1-5 . TRBD1 TRBV19 CASSTKTGGGNQPQHF TGTGCCAGTAGTACTAAGACAGGGGGTGGCAATCAGCCCCAGCATTTT
TRBJ2-3 . . TRBV7-7 CASSLGSTDTQYF TGTGCTAGCAGCTTAGGCAGCACAGATACGCAGTATTTT
TRBJ1-3 . TRBD1 TRBV5-4 CASSEGQGAAGNTIYF TGTGCCAGCAGCGAAGGACAGGGGGCGGCTGGAAACACCATATATTTT
TRBJ1-1 . . TRBV6-6 CASSRGQSQNTEAFF TGTGCCAGCAGTAGAGGACAGAGTCAGAACACTGAAGCTTTCTTT
TRBJ1-4 . TRBD1 TRBV9 CASSQGQGGEKLFF TGTGCCAGCAGCCAGGGACAGGGGGGTGAAAAACTGTTTTTT
TRBJ2-7 . TRBD1 TRBV4-1 CASSHLTGSNEQYF TGCGCCAGCAGCCATTTGACAGGGAGCAACGAGCAGTACTTC
TRBJ2-5 . TRBD2 TRBV5-4 CASSTRLAGVETQYF TGTGCCAGCAGCACTCGACTAGCGGGGGTAGAGACCCAGTACTTC
TRBJ2-1 . TRBD2 TRBV4-2 CASSPKRGGYNEQFF TGTGCCAGCAGCCCCAAGCGGGGGGGATACAATGAGCAGTTCTTC
TRBJ2-7 . . TRBV5-1 CASSSDGTASSYEQYF TGCGCCAGCAGCTCAGATGGGACCGCGAGCTCCTACGAGCAGTACTTC